A single sample gave rise to the 7 T cell receptor beta chains below, sequenced in a study of cytomegalovirus exposure and HLA in healthy donors. Vbeta (60) and Jbeta (13) primers were used in the PCR. The data were produced by immunoSEQ multiplex PCR, yet TCRdb's version contains in-frame clones alone and is incomplete. This table holds about 200,000 clones, around 73% found once. The sample consisted of PBMCs. These receptor sequences come from a woman in her 30s in good health and CMV-seronegative.

The chain combines TRBV2 with TRBJ2-3; 10 nucleotides align to TRBD2. CDR3 length equals 13 residues. With V trimmed by 6 bases and J by 5 bases, 2 bases remained unmatched. Per germline, CDR1 SNHLY and CDR2 FYNNEI. CDR3 nucleotides: TGTGCCAGCAGGCGGACTAGCGGAGATACGCAGTATTTT. Translating gives CASRRTSGDTQYF.

J is TRBJ2-7 and V is TRBV9; 9 nucleotides align to TRBD1. Per the germline V gene, CDR1 is SGDLS and CDR2 is YYNGEE. The CDR3 extends over 12 amino acids. V lost 7 bases, J lost 3 bases, and 2 bases stayed unmatched. The CDR3 DNA follows: TGTGCCAGCCGGGACAGGGTCTACGAGCAGTACTTC. Translated, it gives CASRDRVYEQYF.

This chain joins TRBV2 and TRBJ2-5, with a weak D call TRBD1 (6 bases). The CDR3 has 11 residues. The V and J ends lost 8 bases and 4 bases respectively, with 8 bases between them. Germline V gives CDR1 SNHLY, CDR2 FYNNEI. The CDR3 bases are TGTGCCAGCCAGGGGCTAGAGACCCAGTACTTC. Protein product: CASQGLETQYF.

This clone has more than one count but fewer than ten. V and J are TRBV30 and TRBJ2-1, with TRBD1 matching over 9 bases. The J segment lost 4 bases and the V segment lost 3 bases, leaving 7 bases of the junction unmatched. In germline, CDR1 is GTSNPN, CDR2 SVGIG (reference sequence). The CDR3 has 15 amino acids. The CDR3 spells CAWSDDRGSYNEQFF. CDR3 sequence (DNA): TGTGCCTGGAGCGACGACAGGGGGTCGTACAATGAGCAGTTCTTC. The full variable domain, with the rest looked up from reference TRBV30 and TRBJ2-1, is SQTIHQWPATLVQPVGSPLSLECTVEGTSNPNLYWYRQAAGRGLQLLFYSVGIGQISSEVPQNLSASRPQDRQFILSSKKLLLSDSGFYLCAWSDDRGSYNEQFFGPGTRLTVL.

This rearrangement joins TRBV6-5 to TRBJ1-5, with a weak D call TRBD1 (5 bases). The CDR3 runs to 13 residues. Trimming cost V 5 bases and J 6 bases, with 11 bases left between them. CDR1 and CDR2 from the germline V gene are MNHEY and SVGAGI. Written as DNA, the CDR3 is TGTGCCAGCAGTGAACCAGGGCTTCAGCCCCAGCATTTT. Translation: CASSEPGLQPQHF.

This clone was detected only a few times. CDR3 region: CASSQADTSGNTIYF. The DNA for the CDR3 is TGCGCCAGCAGCCAGGCGGACACCTCTGGAAACACCATATATTTT. This rearrangement joins TRBV4-1 to TRBJ1-3; possibly TRBD1 for D (5 bases). The CDR3 covers 15 residues. Germline CDR1 is MGHRA and CDR2 is YSYEKL. V was cut by 3 bases and J by 0 bases, with 9 bases left in between.

The gene calls are TRBV2 and TRBJ2-1; D possibly corresponds to TRBD1 (6 bases). The CDR3 contains 14 residues. CDR1 is SNHLY and CDR2 is FYNNEI in the germline V gene. Deletions cut 8 bases from V and 3 bases from J, with 14 bases between. CDR3 sequence reads: CASAPNRDYNEQFF. The CDR3 DNA follows: TGTGCCAGCGCGCCAAACAGGGACTACAATGAGCAGTTCTTC.